What follows describes a single TCR beta chain. Its antigen is not identified. CDR1 is SGHRS and CDR2 is YFSETQ in the germline V gene. The CDR3 is 15 residues long. The ends lost 2 bases at V and 6 bases at J; junction bases unmatched: 5. This entry belongs to a study of cytomegalovirus exposure and HLA in healthy donors. General observations from the study: In a later analysis, common viral pathogens appeared linked to several of the most significant clusters.

The PCR contained 60 Vbeta and 13 Jbeta primers. Repertoires were generated with immunoSEQ multiplex PCR, while TCRdb's copy carries only in-frame clones and drops some. The sample holds around 190,000 clones; about 88% are singletons and the top ten take more than 0.25%. The sequenced material came from PBMCs. The chain is built from TRBV5-1 and TRBJ2-1, with 10 bases matching TRBD2. This receptor was taken from a woman aged 25-40 years in good health and CMV-seronegative. The CDR3 reads CASSFGTSVFNEQFF. CDR3 nucleotide sequence: TGCGCCAGCAGCTTCGGGACTAGCGTATTCAATGAGCAGTTCTTC.